The 18 T cell receptor beta chains below come from one sample, sequenced in a study of blood T cell repertoires in COVID-19. Method: immunoSEQ multiplex PCR; TCRdb's copy keeps in-frame clones and lacks some. The sample comprises 35,000 to 55,000 clones, roughly nine tenths of which are singletons, and roughly 20% rests with the top ten. The sample was peripheral blood. The source is an older man with active COVID-19.

This chain uses TRBV19 with TRBJ1-1, with D uncertain. The CDR3 consists of 13 residues. Germline V gene sequence: CDR1 LNHDA, CDR2 SQIVND (reference sequence). V lost 5 bases, J lost 5 bases, and 12 bases lay in between. The CDR3 DNA sequence: TGTGCCAGTAGTCGAACGGGATTGACTGAAGCTTTCTTT. This translates into CASSRTGLTEAFF. The complete variable domain, with remaining parts taken from reference TRBV19 and TRBJ1-1, reads DGGITQSPKYLFRKEGQNVTLSCEQNLNHDAMYWYRQDPGQGLRLIYYSQIVNDFQKGDIAEGYSVSREKKESFPLTVTSAQKNPTAFYLCASSRTGLTEAFFGQGTRLTVV.

This clone was picked up one time. The rearrangement joins TRBV11-2 to TRBJ1-4; D is unresolved. CDR1 is SGHAT and CDR2 is FQNNGV in the germline V gene. This CDR3 has 15 amino acids. Trimming shortened V by 3 bases and J by 4 bases, and 12 bases separated the two germline ends. The CDR3 is CASSFAPRGNEKLFF. CDR3 nucleotide sequence: TGTGCCAGCAGCTTCGCCCCCCGGGGTAATGAAAAACTGTTTTTT.

This clone was counted once. The genes are TRBV19 and TRBJ1-2; 7 bases are a match to TRBD1. This CDR3 region has 16 residues. J was trimmed by 5 bases and V by 10 bases; bases with no gene match: 19. Germline CDR1 and CDR2: LNHDA and SQIVND (reference sequence). CDR3 nucleotide sequence: TGTGCCACCCGGAGGGGCGGACAGGCATCGGGATATGGCTACACCTTC. Its translation: CATRRGGQASGYGYTF.

The chain employs TRBV5-8 and TRBJ1-6, with no clear D. CDR1 and CDR2 (germline): SGHTS, YDEGEE. CDR3 length equals 13 residues. V was trimmed by 7 bases and J by 10 bases, leaving 15 bases between them. This CDR3 is CASPTGLGSPLHF. The CDR3 bases are TGTGCCAGCCCCACGGGGTTGGGCTCACCCCTCCACTTT.

The chain links TRBV2 to TRBJ2-1; 8 bases line up with TRBD1. The CDR3 sequence is 16 residues long. Losses at the gene ends were 7 bases for V and 7 bases for J; bases not matched to a gene: 15. Germline V gene lookup returns CDR1 SNHLY and CDR2 FYNNEI. The CDR3 here is CASTKWRTGSGNEQFF. CDR3 DNA: TGTGCCAGCACCAAGTGGCGGACAGGGTCGGGGAATGAGCAGTTCTTC. Drawing the rest from reference TRBV2 and TRBJ2-1, the complete variable domain is EPEVTQTPSHQVTQMGQEVILRCVPISNHLYFYWYRQILGQKVEFLVSFYNNEISEKSEIFDDQFSVERPDGSNFTLKIRSTKLEDSAMYFCASTKWRTGSGNEQFFGPGTRLTVL.

This chain links TRBV6-2 or TRBV6-3 with TRBJ2-4; TRBD1 agrees at 7 bases. Trimming at V came to 6 bases and at J to 0 bases, leaving 11 bases not matched to a gene. This CDR3 has 17 amino acids. Germline values: CDR1 MNHEY, CDR2 SVGEGT. CDR3 bases: TGTGCCAGCAGCAGACCTCGGGACAGACTAGCCAAAAACATTCAGTACTTC. It encodes CASSRPRDRLAKNIQYF.

The rearrangement links TRBV28 to TRBJ1-2, with TRBD1 matching over 11 bases. The CDR3 runs 14 residues. V shed 6 bases and J 2 bases; nucleotides not matched to a gene: 2. Germline values: CDR1 MDHEN, CDR2 SYDVKM. The DNA of the CDR3 is TGTGCCAGCAGGCGGACAGGGGGCAACTATGGCTACACCTTC. Amino acids: CASRRTGGNYGYTF.

This clone was recorded a few times. This sequence joins TRBV18 and TRBJ1-2; D is perhaps TRBD1 (6 bases). The V end was cut by 3 bases, the J end by 2 bases, with 10 bases between. Germline CDR1 KGHSH, CDR2 LQKENI. The CDR3 is made up of 14 amino acids. CDR3 DNA: TGTGCCAGCTCACCCCTAACAGGGAACTATGGCTACACCTTC. It specifies CASSPLTGNYGYTF.

V is TRBV7-6 and J is TRBJ2-5; D uncertain. Germline CDR1 is SGHVS and CDR2 is FNYEAQ. The CDR3 runs to 14 residues. V was clipped by 1 base and J by 9 bases, with 15 bases between them. CDR3 residues: CASSLEPEAAAQYF. DNA for the CDR3: TGTGCCAGCAGCTTAGAGCCGGAAGCCGCGGCCCAGTACTTC.

This clone was seen once. The chain uses TRBV7-8 and TRBJ1-2, with 7 bases that match TRBD1. This CDR3 comprises 14 residues. With V trimmed by 1 base and J by 4 bases, 3 bases remained unmatched. Germline V gives CDR1 SGHVS, CDR2 FQNEAQ. In nucleotides, the CDR3 is TGTGCCAGCAGCTTAGAGGGGGCGGGCTATGGCTACACCTTC. Translated: CASSLEGAGYGYTF. Complete variable domain (other parts from reference TRBV7-8 and TRBJ1-2): GAGVSQSPRYKVAKRGQDVALRCDPISGHVSLFWYQQALGQGPEFLTYFQNEAQLDKSGLPSDRFFAERPEGSVSTLKIQRTQQEDSAVYLCASSLEGAGYGYTFGSGTRLTVV.

The chain uses TRBV28 and TRBJ1-1; D unclear. The CDR3 runs 13 residues. V lost 5 bases to trimming and J lost 3 bases, with 10 bases between them. In germline, CDR1 is MDHEN, CDR2 SYDVKM. The CDR3 loop is CASSLHGDTEAFF. As DNA, the CDR3 is TGTGCCAGCAGTCTCCACGGGGACACTGAAGCTTTCTTT.

The chain has TRBV25-1 and TRBJ1-5, with D possibly matching TRBD1 (5 bases). Trimming took off 8 bases at V and 7 bases at J, with 18 bases between the two ends. Germline values: CDR1 MGHDK, CDR2 SYGVNS. CDR3 size: 14 residues. This CDR3 reads CASPGRWGDQPQHF. For the CDR3, the DNA is TGTGCCAGCCCCGGTAGGTGGGGGGACCAGCCCCAGCATTTT.

The CDR3 is CASSVQGWETQYF. Here the CDR3 DNA reads TGTGCCAGCAGTGTACAGGGATGGGAGACCCAGTACTTC. The V and J genes are TRBV28 and TRBJ2-5; D may be TRBD1 (6 bases). The CDR3 spans 13 residues. Germline loops: CDR1 MDHEN, CDR2 SYDVKM. With 5 bases removed from V and 5 bases from J, the gap between germline ends came to 12 bases.

J is TRBJ1-2 and V is TRBV24-1; D may be TRBD1 (6 bases). Germline V lookup: CDR1 KGHDR, CDR2 SFDVKD. CDR3 length: 14 residues. V lost 6 bases and J 5 bases, leaving 15 bases between the germline ends. The CDR3 DNA reads as TGTGCCACCAGTCGCCGGGACAAACCTTATGGCTACACCTTC. Protein sequence: CATSRRDKPYGYTF.

The rearrangement uses TRBV27 and TRBJ2-2, with TRBD2 identical over 9 bases. V lost 4 bases and J lost 3; bases outside the gene matches: 9. CDR3 length: 17 amino acids. Germline-derived CDR1 and CDR2 are MNHEY and SMNVEV (reference sequence). DNA for the CDR3: TGTGCCAGCAGTTACGGGGCGGGGGGGCCCCACACCGGGGAGCTGTTTTTT. Its translation: CASSYGAGGPHTGELFF.

The chain combines TRBV6-4 with TRBJ2-1, with a weak D call TRBD2 (7 bases). The CDR3 length is 15 residues. Deletions cut 8 bases from V and 0 bases from J, with 14 bases between. Germline V gene lookup returns CDR1 MRHNA and CDR2 SNTAGT. Written as DNA, the CDR3 is TGTGCCAGCGGGAGGGGGAGCGGCTCCTACAATGAGCAGTTCTTC. Translation: CASGRGSGSYNEQFF.

This chain uses TRBV2 with TRBJ2-3, with 12 nucleotides matching TRBD2. CDR3 length: 17 amino acids. V lost 4 bases and J lost 3; bases outside the gene matches: 8. Germline-derived CDR1 and CDR2 are SNHLY and FYNNEI. The CDR3 sequence is CASSAAKTSGSTDTQYF. The CDR3 nucleotides are TGTGCCAGCAGTGCAGCCAAGACTAGCGGGAGTACAGATACGCAGTATTTT.

This clone was found once. This chain joins TRBV7-3 and TRBJ2-1; TRBD2 aligns across 10 bases. The germline V gene encodes CDR1 SGHTA and CDR2 FQGTGA. This CDR3 has 18 residues. V shed 1 base, J shed 5 bases, and the junction held 11 bases outside the gene matches. The CDR3 spells CASSLRLVGTSANNEQFF. DNA for the CDR3: TGTGCCAGCAGCTTAAGATTAGTTGGGACTAGCGCGAACAATGAGCAGTTCTTC.